The rows below give T cell receptor beta chains drawn from one sample of a study of somatic mutations in cytotoxic T cells in rheumatoid arthritis. Profiled with immunoSEQ multiplex PCR; TCRdb holds only in-frame clones, not every one. The sample has fewer than 20,000 clones, roughly 80% seen once; the top ten hold 10% to 15%. The sample comprised CD8+ T cells sorted from blood. All receptors come from an adult with rheumatoid arthritis. The CDR3 runs from the conserved cysteine through the conserved F or W. D genes are given only for firm matches. Rows give clone size only sometimes, using once, few, many, or a class for an expanded clone.

D gene	V gene	J gene	clone size	CDR3 DNA	CDR3 protein
-	TRBV7-9	TRBJ1-1	-	TGTGCCAGCAGCAGAACAGGGTCGGAAGCTTTCTTT	CASSRTGSEAFF
TRBD1	TRBV4-1	TRBJ2-7	-	TGCGCCAGCAGCCAAGAACAGGGGACCCTCTACGAGCAGTACTTC	CASSQEQGTLYEQYF
-	TRBV19	TRBJ2-2	-	TGTGCCAGTAGTTTGGTGGGGAGCGGGGAGCTGTTTTTT	CASSLVGSGELFF
-	TRBV28	TRBJ1-1	-	TGTGCCAGCAGCCTACTCGACATAGTGAACACTGAAGCTTTCTTT	CASSLLDIVNTEAFF
TRBD1	TRBV5-4	TRBJ1-2	medium-sized	TGTGCCAGCAGCATAGGACAGGGGGTTTCTCTAGGTGGCTACACCTTC	CASSIGQGVSLGGYTF
-	TRBV6-1	TRBJ2-5	-	TGTGCCAGCAGGAAACTTCTCCAAGAGACCCAGTACTTC	CASRKLLQETQYF
-	TRBV4-1	TRBJ2-3	-	TGCGCCAGCAGCCAAGATTCCCTACCCCCAGATACGCAGTATTTT	CASSQDSLPPDTQYF
-	TRBV2	TRBJ1-6	-	TGTGCCAGCGAGGGGTCAGGGAAGAACTATAATTCACCCCTCCACTTT	CASEGSGKNYNSPLHF
TRBD1	TRBV11-2	TRBJ2-5	-	TGTGCCAGCAGCTCAACGACAGGGCGCCAAGAGACCCAGTACTTC	CASSSTTGRQETQYF
-	TRBV21-1	TRBJ1-3	-	TGTGCCAGCAGCAAAGCGCAGACAGGGGGGAACACCATATATTTT	CASSKAQTGGNTIYF
TRBD2	TRBV5-4	TRBJ2-2	-	TGTGCCAGCAGCCCGGGGGAGGGGATGAACACCGGGGAGCTGTTTTTT	CASSPGEGMNTGELFF
-	TRBV19	TRBJ1-1	-	TGTGCCAGTAATGCAGGACTAACGAGCATGAACACTGAAGCTTTCTTT	CASNAGLTSMNTEAFF
TRBD1	TRBV13	TRBJ2-7	once	TGTGCCAGCAGCCCGGACAGGGGTCGGGATCTCGAGCAGTACTTC	CASSPDRGRDLEQYF
-	TRBV14	TRBJ2-1	-	TGTGCCAGCAGCCAAGCGGGCGACACTCTTGTGGATGAGCAGTTCTTC	CASSQAGDTLVDEQFF
-	TRBV5-1	TRBJ1-1	-	TGCGCCAGCAGCTTGGACCCAGGGCACACTGAAGCTTTCTTT	CASSLDPGHTEAFF
-	TRBV4-1	TRBJ2-7	-	TGCGCCAGCAGCCCGTTACAGGGCGCCGCCTCCTACGAAGGGGACTACGAGCAGTACTTC	CASSPLQGAASYEGDYEQYF
TRBD2	TRBV6-1	TRBJ2-1	few	TGTGCCAGCAGTGATATAGCGGGGGGGCTGGATGAGCAGTTCTTC	CASSDIAGGLDEQFF
-	TRBV11-2	TRBJ2-2	-	TGTGCCAGCAGCCCAACGCCGAGCCCGGGACTGCGAACCGGGGAGCTGTTTTTT	CASSPTPSPGLRTGELFF
-	TRBV4-1	TRBJ1-2	-	TGCGCCAGCAGCCAAGTTTGGTACCGCTTCGGCTACACCTTC	CASSQVWYRFGYTF
-	TRBV25-1	TRBJ2-7	few	TGTGCCAGCAGTGAAACGAGCGAGCAGTACTTC	CASSETSEQYF
-	TRBV28	TRBJ1-1	medium-sized	TGTGCCAGCAGTTTAGCGACAGAACTTAACACTGAAGCTTTCTTT	CASSLATELNTEAFF
-	TRBV5-1	TRBJ1-5	few	TGCGCCAGCAGCTTGGAAGGAGGTGATAGCAATCAGCCCCAGCATTTT	CASSLEGGDSNQPQHF
-	TRBV28	TRBJ2-7	-	TGTGCCAGCAGTTTGTCCAGCTCCTACGAGCAGTACTTC	CASSLSSSYEQYF
TRBD1	TRBV10-1	TRBJ2-1	-	TGCGCCAGCAGTCCGGACAGGTGGGGCAATGAGCAGTTCTTC	CASSPDRWGNEQFF
TRBD2	TRBV11-3	TRBJ2-5	-	TGTGCCAGCAGCTCGGGACTAGCGGGGGGGCTGGAGACCCAGTACTTC	CASSSGLAGGLETQYF
-	TRBV2	TRBJ1-1	few	TGTGCCAGCAATCGGGGGTTGAACACTGAAGCTTTCTTT	CASNRGLNTEAFF
-	TRBV18	TRBJ2-1	-	TGTGCCAGCTCACCGCGGCAGGAGGGAACTTACAATGAGCAGTTCTTC	CASSPRQEGTYNEQFF
TRBD1	TRBV7-9	TRBJ2-2	-	TGTGCCAGCAGCTTGACAGGGTACACCGGGGAGCTGTTTTTT	CASSLTGYTGELFF